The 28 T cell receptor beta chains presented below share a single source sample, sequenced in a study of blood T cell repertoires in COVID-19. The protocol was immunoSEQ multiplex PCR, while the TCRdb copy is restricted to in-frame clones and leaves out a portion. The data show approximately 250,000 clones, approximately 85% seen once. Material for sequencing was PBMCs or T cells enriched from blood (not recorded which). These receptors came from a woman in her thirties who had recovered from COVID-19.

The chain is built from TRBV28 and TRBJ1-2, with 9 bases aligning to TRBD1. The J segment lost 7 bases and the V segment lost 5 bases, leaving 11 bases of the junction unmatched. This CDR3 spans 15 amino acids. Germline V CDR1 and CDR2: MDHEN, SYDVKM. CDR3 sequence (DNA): TGTGCCAGCAGTCCACGGAGTCCGGGACAGGGTGGCTACACCTTC. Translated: CASSPRSPGQGGYTF.

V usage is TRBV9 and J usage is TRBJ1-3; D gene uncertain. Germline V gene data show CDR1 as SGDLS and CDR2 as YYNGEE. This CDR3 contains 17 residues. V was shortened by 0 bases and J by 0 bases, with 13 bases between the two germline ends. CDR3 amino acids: CASSVGEGFFSGNTIYF. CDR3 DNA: TGTGCCAGCAGCGTAGGAGAGGGATTTTTCTCTGGAAACACCATATATTTT.

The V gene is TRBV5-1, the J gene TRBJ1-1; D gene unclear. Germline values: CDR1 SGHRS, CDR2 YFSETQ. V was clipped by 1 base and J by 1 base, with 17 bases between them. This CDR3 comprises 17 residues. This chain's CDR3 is CASSLRGREVKNTEAFF. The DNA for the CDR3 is TGCGCCAGCAGCTTGAGAGGGAGGGAGGTCAAGAACACTGAAGCTTTCTTT.

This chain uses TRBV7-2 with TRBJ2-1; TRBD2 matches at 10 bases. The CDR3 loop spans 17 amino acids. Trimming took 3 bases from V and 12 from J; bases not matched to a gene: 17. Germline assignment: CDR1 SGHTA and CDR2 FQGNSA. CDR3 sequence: CASSFMASGRAYSGQFF. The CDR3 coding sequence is TGTGCCAGCAGCTTTATGGCGAGCGGGAGGGCTTATTCGGGGCAGTTCTTC.

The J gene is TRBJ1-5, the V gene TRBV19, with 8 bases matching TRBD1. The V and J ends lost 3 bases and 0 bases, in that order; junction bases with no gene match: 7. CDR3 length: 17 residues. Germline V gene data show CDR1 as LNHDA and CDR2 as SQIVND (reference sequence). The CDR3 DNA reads TGTGCCAGTAGTATCCCCCAGGGGGCTAATAGCAATCAGCCCCAGCATTTT. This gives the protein CASSIPQGANSNQPQHF.

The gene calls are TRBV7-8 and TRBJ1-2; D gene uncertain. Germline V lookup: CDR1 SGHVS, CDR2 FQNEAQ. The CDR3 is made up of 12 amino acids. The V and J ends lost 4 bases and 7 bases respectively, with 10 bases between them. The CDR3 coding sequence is TGTGCCAGCAGCTCGCCAGGAGGTGGCTACACCTTC. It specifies CASSSPGGGYTF. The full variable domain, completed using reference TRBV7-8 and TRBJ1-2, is GAGVSQSPRYKVAKRGQDVALRCDPISGHVSLFWYQQALGQGPEFLTYFQNEAQLDKSGLPSDRFFAERPEGSVSTLKIQRTQQEDSAVYLCASSSPGGGYTFGSGTRLTVV.

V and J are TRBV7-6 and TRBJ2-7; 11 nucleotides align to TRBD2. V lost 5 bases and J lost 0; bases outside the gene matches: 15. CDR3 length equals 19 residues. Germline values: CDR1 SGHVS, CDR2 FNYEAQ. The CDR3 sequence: CASSQTTSGSRTSSYEQYF. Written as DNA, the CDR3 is TGTGCCAGCAGCCAAACTACTAGCGGGAGTAGGACTAGCTCCTACGAGCAGTACTTC.

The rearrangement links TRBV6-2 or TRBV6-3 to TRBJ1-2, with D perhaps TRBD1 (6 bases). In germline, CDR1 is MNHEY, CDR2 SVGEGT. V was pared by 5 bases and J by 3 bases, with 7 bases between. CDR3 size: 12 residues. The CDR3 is CASSRTDYGYTF. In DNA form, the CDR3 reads TGTGCCAGCAGTAGGACAGACTATGGCTACACCTTC.

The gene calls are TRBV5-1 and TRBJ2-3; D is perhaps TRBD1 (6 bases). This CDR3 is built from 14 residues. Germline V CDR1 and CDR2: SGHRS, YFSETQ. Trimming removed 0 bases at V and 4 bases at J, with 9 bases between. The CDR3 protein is CASSLGGPADTQYF. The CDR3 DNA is TGCGCCAGCAGCTTGGGGGGGCCCGCAGATACGCAGTATTTT.

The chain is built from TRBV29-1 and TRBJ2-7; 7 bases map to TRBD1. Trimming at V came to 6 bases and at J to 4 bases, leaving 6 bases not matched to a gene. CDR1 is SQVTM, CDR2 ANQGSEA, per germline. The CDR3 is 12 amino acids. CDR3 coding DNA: TGCAGCGTGAGTCAGGGGGAGTACGAGCAGTACTTC. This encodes CSVSQGEYEQYF.

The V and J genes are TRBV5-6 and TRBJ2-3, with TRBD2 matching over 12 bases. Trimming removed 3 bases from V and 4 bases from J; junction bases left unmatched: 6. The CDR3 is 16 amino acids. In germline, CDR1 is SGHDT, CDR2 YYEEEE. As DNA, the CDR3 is TGTGCCAGCAGCTGGGCGACTAGCGGGGGCGCAGATACGCAGTATTTT. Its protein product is CASSWATSGGADTQYF.

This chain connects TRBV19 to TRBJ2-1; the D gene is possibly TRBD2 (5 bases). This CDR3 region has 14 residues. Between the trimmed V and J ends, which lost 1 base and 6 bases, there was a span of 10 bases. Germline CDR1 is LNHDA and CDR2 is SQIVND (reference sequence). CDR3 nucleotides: TGTGCCAGTAGTATAGCGGACTTACTCAATGAGCAGTTCTTC. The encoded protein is CASSIADLLNEQFF.

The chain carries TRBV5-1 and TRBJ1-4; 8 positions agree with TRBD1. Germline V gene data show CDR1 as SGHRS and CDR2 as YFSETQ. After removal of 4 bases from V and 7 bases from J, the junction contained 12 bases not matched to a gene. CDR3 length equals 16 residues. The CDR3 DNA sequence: TGCGCCAGCAGCCCACGCTGGGACAGGAAGATTGAAAAACTGTTTTTT. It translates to CASSPRWDRKIEKLFF.

CDR3 region: CASRLGGLAGGEQFF. The CDR3 nucleotides read TGTGCCAGCAGGCTCGGGGGTCTAGCGGGAGGTGAGCAGTTCTTC. The V and J genes are TRBV4-2 and TRBJ2-1; 11 bases are a match to TRBD2. The V segment lost 6 bases and the J segment 9 bases; nucleotides outside the gene matches: 10. CDR3 length equals 15 residues. Germline loops: CDR1 LGHNA, CDR2 YNFKEQ.

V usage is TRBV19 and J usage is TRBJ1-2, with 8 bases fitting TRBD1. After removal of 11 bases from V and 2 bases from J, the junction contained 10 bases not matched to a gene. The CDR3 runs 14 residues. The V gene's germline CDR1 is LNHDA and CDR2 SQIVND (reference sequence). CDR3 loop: CAPRCRGQNYGYTF. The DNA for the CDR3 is TGTGCCCCTAGGTGCAGGGGGCAGAACTATGGCTACACCTTC.

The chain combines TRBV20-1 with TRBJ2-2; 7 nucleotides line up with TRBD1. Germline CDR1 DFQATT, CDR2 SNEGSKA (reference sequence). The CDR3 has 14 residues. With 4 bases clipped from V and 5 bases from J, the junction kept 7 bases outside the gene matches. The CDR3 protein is CSATDRVVTGELFF. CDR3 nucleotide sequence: TGCAGTGCTACTGACAGGGTGGTAACCGGGGAGCTGTTTTTT.

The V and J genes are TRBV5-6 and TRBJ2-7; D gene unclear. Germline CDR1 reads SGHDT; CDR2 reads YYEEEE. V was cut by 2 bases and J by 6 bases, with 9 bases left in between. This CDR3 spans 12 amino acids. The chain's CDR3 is CASSLTVGEQYF. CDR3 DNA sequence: TGTGCCAGCAGCTTAACAGTAGGCGAGCAGTACTTC.

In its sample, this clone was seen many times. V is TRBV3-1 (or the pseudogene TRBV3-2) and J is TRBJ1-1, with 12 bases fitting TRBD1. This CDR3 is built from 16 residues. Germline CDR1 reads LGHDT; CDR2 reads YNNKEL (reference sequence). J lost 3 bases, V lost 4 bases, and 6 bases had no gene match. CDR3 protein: CASSRGQGARDTEAFF. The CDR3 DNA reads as TGTGCCAGCAGCCGGGGACAGGGGGCGAGGGACACTGAAGCTTTCTTT.

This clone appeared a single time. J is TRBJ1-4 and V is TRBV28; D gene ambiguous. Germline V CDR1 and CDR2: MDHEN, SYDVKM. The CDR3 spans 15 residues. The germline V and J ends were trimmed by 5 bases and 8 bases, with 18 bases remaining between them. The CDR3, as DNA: TGTGCCAGCAGTGAGGGTCCTCTAATGAAGGAAAAACTGTTTTTT. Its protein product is CASSEGPLMKEKLFF.

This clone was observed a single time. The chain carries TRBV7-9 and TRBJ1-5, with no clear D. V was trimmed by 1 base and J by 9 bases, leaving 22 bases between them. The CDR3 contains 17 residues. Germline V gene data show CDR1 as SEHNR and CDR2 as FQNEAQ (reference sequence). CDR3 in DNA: TGTGCCAGCAGCTTAGAGGCAGGAGGTATCTCAAAGGGGCCCCAGCATTTT. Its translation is CASSLEAGGISKGPQHF. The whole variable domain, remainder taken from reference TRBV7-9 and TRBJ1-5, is DTGVSQNPRHKITKRGQNVTFRCDPISEHNRLYWYRQTLGQGPEFLTYFQNEAQLEKSRLLSDRFSAERPKGSFSTLEIQRTEQGDSAMYLCASSLEAGGISKGPQHFGDGTRLSIL.

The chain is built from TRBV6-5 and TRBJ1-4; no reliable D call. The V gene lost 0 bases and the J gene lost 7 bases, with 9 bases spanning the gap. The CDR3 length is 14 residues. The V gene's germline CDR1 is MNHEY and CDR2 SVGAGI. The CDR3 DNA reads TGTGCCAGCAGTTACTCGGGGAGAAGTGAAAAACTGTTTTTT. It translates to CASSYSGRSEKLFF.

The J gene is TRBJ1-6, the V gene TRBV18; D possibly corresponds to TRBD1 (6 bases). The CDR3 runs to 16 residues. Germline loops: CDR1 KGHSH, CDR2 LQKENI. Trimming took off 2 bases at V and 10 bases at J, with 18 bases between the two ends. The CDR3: CASSPSTGRVKSPLHF. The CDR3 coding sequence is TGTGCCAGCTCACCATCAACAGGGCGGGTAAAATCACCCCTCCACTTT.

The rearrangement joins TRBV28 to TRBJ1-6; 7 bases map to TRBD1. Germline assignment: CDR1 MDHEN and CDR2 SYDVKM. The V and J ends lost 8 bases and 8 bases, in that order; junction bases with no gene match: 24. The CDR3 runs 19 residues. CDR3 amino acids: CASQHPGTEYSTGDSPLHF. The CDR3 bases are TGTGCCAGCCAACATCCCGGGACAGAATATTCCACGGGGGATTCACCCCTCCACTTT. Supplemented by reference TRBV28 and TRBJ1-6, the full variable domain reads DVKVTQSSRYLVKRTGEKVFLECVQDMDHENMFWYRQDPGLGLRLIYFSYDVKMKEKGDIPEGYSVSREKKERFSLILESASTNQTSMYLCASQHPGTEYSTGDSPLHFGNGTRLTVT.

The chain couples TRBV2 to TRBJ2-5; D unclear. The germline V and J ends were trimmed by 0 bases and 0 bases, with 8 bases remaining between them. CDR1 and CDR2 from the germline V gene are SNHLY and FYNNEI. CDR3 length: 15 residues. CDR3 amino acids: CASSEARLYQETQYF. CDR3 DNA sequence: TGTGCCAGCAGTGAAGCCAGATTGTACCAAGAGACCCAGTACTTC.

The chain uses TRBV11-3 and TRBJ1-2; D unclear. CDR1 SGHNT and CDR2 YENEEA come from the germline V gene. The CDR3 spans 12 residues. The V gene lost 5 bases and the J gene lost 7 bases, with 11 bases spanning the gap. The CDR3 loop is CASSRSGSGYTF. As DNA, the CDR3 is TGTGCCAGCAGCCGTTCAGGATCTGGCTACACCTTC. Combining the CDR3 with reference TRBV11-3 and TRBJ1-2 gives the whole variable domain EAGVVQSPRYKIIEKKQPVAFWCNPISGHNTLYWYLQNLGQGPELLIRYENEEAVDDSQLPKDRFSAERLKGVDSTLKIQPAELGDSAVYLCASSRSGSGYTFGSGTRLTVV.

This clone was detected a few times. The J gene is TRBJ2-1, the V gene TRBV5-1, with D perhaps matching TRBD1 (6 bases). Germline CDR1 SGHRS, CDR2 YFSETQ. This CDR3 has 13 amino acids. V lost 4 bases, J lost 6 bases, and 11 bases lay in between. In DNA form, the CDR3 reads TGCGCCAGCAGCCCAGGACAGTCCAATGAGCAGTTCTTC. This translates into CASSPGQSNEQFF.

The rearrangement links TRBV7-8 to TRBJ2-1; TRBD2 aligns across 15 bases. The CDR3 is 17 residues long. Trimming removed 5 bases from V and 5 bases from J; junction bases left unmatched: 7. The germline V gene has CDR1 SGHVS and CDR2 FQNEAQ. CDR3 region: CASSTGLAGGGNNEQFF. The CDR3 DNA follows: TGTGCCAGCAGCACGGGACTAGCGGGAGGAGGAAACAATGAGCAGTTCTTC.

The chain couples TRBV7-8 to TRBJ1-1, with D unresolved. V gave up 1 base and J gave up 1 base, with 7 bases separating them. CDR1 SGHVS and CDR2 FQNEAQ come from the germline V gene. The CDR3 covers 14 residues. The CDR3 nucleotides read TGTGCCAGCAGCTTAGACTTGCAGAACACTGAAGCTTTCTTT. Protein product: CASSLDLQNTEAFF.